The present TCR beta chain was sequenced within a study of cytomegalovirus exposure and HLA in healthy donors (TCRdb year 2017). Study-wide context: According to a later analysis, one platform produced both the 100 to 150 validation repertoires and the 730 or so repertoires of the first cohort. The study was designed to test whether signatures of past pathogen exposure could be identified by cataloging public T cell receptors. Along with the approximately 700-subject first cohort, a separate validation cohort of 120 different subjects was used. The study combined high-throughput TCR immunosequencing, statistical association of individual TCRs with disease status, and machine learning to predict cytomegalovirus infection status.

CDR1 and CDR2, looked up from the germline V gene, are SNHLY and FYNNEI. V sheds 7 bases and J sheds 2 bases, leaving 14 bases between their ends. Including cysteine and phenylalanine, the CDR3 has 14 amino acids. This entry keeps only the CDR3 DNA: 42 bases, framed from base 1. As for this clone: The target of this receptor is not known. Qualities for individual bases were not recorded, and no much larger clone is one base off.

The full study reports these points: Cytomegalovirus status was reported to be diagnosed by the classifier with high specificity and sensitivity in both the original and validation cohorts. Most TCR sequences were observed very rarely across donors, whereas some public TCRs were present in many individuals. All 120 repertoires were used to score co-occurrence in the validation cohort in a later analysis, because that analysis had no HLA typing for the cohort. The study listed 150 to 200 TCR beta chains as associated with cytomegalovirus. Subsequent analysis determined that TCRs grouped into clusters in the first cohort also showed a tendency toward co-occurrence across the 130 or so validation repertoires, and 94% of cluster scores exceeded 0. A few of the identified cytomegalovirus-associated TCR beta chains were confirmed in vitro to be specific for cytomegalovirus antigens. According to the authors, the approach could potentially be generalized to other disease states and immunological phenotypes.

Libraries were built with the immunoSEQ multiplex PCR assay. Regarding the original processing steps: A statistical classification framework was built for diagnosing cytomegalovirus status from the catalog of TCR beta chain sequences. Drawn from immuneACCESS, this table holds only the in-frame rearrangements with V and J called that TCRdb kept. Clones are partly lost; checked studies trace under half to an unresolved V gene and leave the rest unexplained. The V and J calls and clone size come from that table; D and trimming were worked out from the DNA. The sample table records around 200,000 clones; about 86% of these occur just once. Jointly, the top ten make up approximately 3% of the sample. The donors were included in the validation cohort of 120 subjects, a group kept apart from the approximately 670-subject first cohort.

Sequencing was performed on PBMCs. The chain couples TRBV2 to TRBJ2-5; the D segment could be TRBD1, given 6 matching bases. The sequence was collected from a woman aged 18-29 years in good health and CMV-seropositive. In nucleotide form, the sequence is TGTGCCAGCACCCTGGGGGCGCGGCAAGAGACCCAGTACTTC. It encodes CASTLGARQETQYF.